These T cell receptor beta chains were read from a single sample in a study of T cells in localized non-small cell lung cancer. Using immunoSEQ multiplex PCR, the repertoire was profiled, and TCRdb retains in-frame clones only, with some absent. This table holds over 1,000 clones, 25% to 30% found once. This material consisted of lung tumor tissue, taken before any cancer treatment. Source of these receptors: a female donor of 60 years or more with stage III squamous cell lung carcinoma. Each CDR3 is given with its conserved first and last residue. A D gene is named only where the DNA matches it firmly. The listing skips clone size in some rows; elsewhere it reads once, few, many or a size class.

clone_size	d_call	j_call	v_call	cdr3_aa	cdr3_nt
medium-sized	.	TRBJ2-7	TRBV11-3	CASSLSPGPGSYEQYF	TGTGCCAGCAGCCTATCTCCGGGACCCGGCTCCTACGAGCAGTACTTC
.	.	TRBJ1-2	TRBV28	CASTTPGWAGRDGYTF	TGTGCCAGCACCACACCGGGTTGGGCAGGAAGGGATGGCTACACCTTC
few	TRBD1	TRBJ2-7	TRBV6-1	CASSEDRRDRVDF	TGTGCCAGCAGTGAAGATCGGCGGGACAGGGTGGACTTC
.	.	TRBJ1-2	TRBV28	CASSSIQGKLDNNYGYTF	TGTGCCAGCAGTTCAATTCAGGGGAAACTCGACAATAACTATGGCTACACCTTC
.	.	TRBJ2-7	TRBV11-3	CASSLSQGFYEQYF	TGTGCCAGCAGCTTATCTCAGGGGTTCTACGAGCAGTACTTC
.	TRBD1	TRBJ1-1	TRBV11-3	CASSLDTSGGSTEAFF	TGTGCCAGCAGCTTAGATACCTCAGGGGGCAGTACTGAAGCTTTCTTT
.	TRBD1	TRBJ1-3	TRBV19	CASSPGQYSGNTIYF	TGTGCCAGCAGCCCGGGACAGTACTCTGGAAACACCATATATTTT
.	.	TRBJ2-1	TRBV5-1	CASSPALDRNEQFF	TGCGCCAGCAGCCCCGCTCTTGATCGGAATGAGCAGTTCTTC
.	.	TRBJ2-1	TRBV6-1	CAISEASGYNEQFF	TGTGCCATCAGTGAAGCCAGCGGATACAATGAGCAGTTCTTC
.	TRBD2	TRBJ2-1	TRBV9	CASSVAGTSLSNEQFF	TGTGCCAGCAGCGTAGCTGGGACTAGCCTCTCGAATGAGCAGTTCTTC
.	TRBD1	TRBJ1-2	TRBV29-1	CSAGQGGGYGYTF	TGCAGCGCCGGACAGGGTGGTGGCTATGGCTACACCTTC
few	TRBD1	TRBJ2-6	TRBV9	CASRFRDRGFFGANVLTF	TGTGCCAGCAGATTCCGGGACAGGGGTTTCTTCGGGGCCAACGTCCTGACTTTC
few	TRBD2	TRBJ2-6	TRBV11-3	CASSLKAGTSGSGANVLTF	TGTGCCAGCAGCTTAAAGGCCGGGACTAGCGGCTCTGGGGCCAACGTCCTGACTTTC
.	.	TRBJ2-7	TRBV9	CASSVGGAGWDYEQYF	TGTGCCAGCAGCGTCGGTGGGGCAGGGTGGGATTACGAGCAGTACTTC
few	.	TRBJ2-1	TRBV11-3	CASSGRDRGAGGSYNEQFF	TGTGCCAGCAGCGGACGGGACAGGGGAGCGGGGGGGTCCTACAATGAGCAGTTCTTC
.	.	TRBJ2-2	TRBV11-3	CASSLGRESFYAGELFF	TGTGCCAGCAGCTTAGGCAGGGAGAGTTTCTATGCCGGGGAGCTGTTTTTT
few	.	TRBJ2-1	TRBV30	CAWSATDSDSYNEQFF	TGTGCCTGGAGTGCTACAGACTCGGACTCCTACAATGAGCAGTTCTTC
.	.	TRBJ2-6	TRBV18	CASSQQGLTGHSGANVLTF	TGTGCCAGCTCTCAACAGGGATTGACAGGCCACTCTGGGGCCAACGTCCTGACTTTC
.	.	TRBJ1-1	TRBV14	CASSGGVNTEAFF	TGTGCCAGCAGCGGGGGGGTGAACACTGAAGCTTTCTTT
.	TRBD1	TRBJ1-2	TRBV11-3	CASSLDRGRAGYTF	TGTGCCAGCAGCCTTGACAGGGGGAGGGCTGGCTACACCTTC
.	.	TRBJ2-1	TRBV5-1	CASSLGSVDYNEQFF	TGCGCCAGCAGCTTGGGTAGCGTGGATTACAATGAGCAGTTCTTC
.	.	TRBJ2-7	TRBV6-8	CASSYRGSEQYF	TGTGCCAGCAGTTACAGAGGCTCTGAGCAGTACTTC
.	.	TRBJ1-2	TRBV7-4	CASSRTENYGYTF	TGTGCCAGCAGCCGGACAGAGAACTATGGCTACACCTTC